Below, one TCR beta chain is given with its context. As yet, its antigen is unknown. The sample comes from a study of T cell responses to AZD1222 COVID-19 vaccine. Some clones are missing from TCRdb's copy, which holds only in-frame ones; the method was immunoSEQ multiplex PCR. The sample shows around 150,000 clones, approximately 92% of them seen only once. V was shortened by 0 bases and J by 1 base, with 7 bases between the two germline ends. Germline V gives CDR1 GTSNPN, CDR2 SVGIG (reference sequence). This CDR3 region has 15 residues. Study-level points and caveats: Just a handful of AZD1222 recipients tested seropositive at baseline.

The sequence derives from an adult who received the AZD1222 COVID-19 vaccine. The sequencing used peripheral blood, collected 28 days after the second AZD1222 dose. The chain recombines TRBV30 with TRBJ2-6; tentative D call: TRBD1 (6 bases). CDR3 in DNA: TGTGCCTGGAGTGTAGGGGGATCTGGGGCCAACGTCCTGACTTTC. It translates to CAWSVGGSGANVLTF.